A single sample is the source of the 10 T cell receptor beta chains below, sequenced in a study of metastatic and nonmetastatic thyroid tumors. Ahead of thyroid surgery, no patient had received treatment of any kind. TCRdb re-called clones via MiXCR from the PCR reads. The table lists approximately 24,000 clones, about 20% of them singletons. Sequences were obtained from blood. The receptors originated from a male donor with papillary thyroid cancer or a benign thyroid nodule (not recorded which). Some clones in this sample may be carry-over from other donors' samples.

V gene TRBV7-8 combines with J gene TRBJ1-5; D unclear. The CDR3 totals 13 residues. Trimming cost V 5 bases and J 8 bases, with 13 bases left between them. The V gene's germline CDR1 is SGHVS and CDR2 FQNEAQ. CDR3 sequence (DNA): TGTGCCAGCAGCATAAATCTAGGCAAGCCCCAGCATTTT. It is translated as CASSINLGKPQHF.

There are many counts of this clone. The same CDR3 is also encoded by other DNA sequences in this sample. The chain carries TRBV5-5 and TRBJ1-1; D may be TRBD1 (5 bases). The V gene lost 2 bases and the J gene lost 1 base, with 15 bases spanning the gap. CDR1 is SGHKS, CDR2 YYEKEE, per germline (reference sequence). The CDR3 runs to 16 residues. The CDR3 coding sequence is TGTGCCAGCAGCTTTGCGGGGGAACTGGGGAACACTGAAGCTTTCTTT. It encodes CASSFAGELGNTEAFF.

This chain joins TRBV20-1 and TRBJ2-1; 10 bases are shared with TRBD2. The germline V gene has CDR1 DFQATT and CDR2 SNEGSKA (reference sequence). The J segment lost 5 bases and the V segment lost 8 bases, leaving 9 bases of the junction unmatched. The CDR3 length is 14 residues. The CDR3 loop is CSTVAGGPHNEQFF. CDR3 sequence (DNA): TGCAGTACTGTAGCGGGAGGTCCCCACAATGAGCAGTTCTTC.

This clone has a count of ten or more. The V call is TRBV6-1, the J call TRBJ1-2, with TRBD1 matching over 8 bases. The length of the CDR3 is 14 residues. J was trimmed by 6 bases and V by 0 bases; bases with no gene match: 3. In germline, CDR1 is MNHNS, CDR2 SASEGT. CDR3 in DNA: TGTGCCAGCAGTGAAGCGGCAGGGGGCGATGGCTACACCTTC. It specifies CASSEAAGGDGYTF.

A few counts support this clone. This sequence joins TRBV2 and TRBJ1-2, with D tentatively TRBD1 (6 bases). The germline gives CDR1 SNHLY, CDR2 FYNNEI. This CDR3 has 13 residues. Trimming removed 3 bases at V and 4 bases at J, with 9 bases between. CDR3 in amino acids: CASSERQVYGYTF. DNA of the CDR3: TGTGCCAGCAGTGAGAGACAGGTCTATGGCTACACCTTC. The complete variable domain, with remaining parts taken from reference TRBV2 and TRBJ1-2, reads EPEVTQTPSHQVTQMGQEVILRCVPISNHLYFYWYRQILGQKVEFLVSFYNNEISEKSEIFDDQFSVERPDGSNFTLKIRSTKLEDSAMYFCASSERQVYGYTFGSGTRLTVV.

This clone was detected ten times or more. In DNA form, the CDR3 reads TGTGCCAGCCGTCCGGTACAGGGCGACGGGAAAAACATTCAGTACTTC. Its protein is CASRPVQGDGKNIQYF. This sequence joins TRBV7-9 and TRBJ2-4; D possibly corresponds to TRBD1 (6 bases). V shed 8 bases and J shed 4 bases, with 21 bases lying between them. The CDR3 has 16 amino acids. Germline V gene sequence: CDR1 SEHNR, CDR2 FQNEAQ (reference sequence).

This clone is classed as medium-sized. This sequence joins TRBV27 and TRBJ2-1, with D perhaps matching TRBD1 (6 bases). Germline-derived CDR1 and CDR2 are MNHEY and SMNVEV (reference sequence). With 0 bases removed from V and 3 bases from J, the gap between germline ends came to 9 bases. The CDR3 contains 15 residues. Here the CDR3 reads CASSLSQGNYNEQFF. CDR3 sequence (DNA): TGTGCCAGCAGTTTATCCCAGGGGAACTACAATGAGCAGTTCTTC.

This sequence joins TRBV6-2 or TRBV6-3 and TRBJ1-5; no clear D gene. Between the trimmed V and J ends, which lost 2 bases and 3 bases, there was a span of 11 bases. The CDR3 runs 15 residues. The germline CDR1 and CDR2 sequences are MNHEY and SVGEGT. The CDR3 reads CASSYDRWNNQPQHF. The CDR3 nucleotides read TGTGCCAGCAGTTACGACCGCTGGAACAATCAGCCCCAGCATTTT.

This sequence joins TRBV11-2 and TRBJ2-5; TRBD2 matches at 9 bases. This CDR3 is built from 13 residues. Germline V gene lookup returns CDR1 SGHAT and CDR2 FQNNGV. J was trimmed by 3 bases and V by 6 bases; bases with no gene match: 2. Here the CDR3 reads CASRGTSKETQYF. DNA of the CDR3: TGTGCCAGCAGGGGGACTAGCAAAGAGACCCAGTACTTC.

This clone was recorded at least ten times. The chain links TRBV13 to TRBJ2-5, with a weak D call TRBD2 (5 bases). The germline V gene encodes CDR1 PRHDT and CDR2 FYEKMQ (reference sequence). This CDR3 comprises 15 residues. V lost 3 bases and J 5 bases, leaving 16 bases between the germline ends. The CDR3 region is CASSLRETGFETQYF. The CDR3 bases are TGTGCCAGCAGCTTGAGGGAGACGGGCTTCGAGACCCAGTACTTC. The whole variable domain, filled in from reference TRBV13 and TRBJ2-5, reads AAGVIQSPRHLIKEKRETATLKCYPIPRHDTVYWYQQGPGQDPQFLISFYEKMQSDKGSIPDRFSAQQFSDYHSELNMSSLELGDSALYFCASSLRETGFETQYFGPGTRLLVL.